This TCR beta chain was profiled in a study of blood T cell repertoires in COVID-19. Study context: The analysed material was cDNA or gDNA that came from T cells, B-cell-depleted T cells, or PBMCs.

J was trimmed by 3 bases and V by 1 base; bases with no gene match: 3. Germline V lookup: CDR1 SGHNT, CDR2 YYREEE (reference sequence). The CDR3 runs 15 residues. Original data processing: Amplification of reference gene primers was used by the study to estimate nucleated cell counts. Using immunoSEQ multiplex PCR, the repertoire was profiled, and TCRdb retains in-frame clones only, with some absent. V and J calls plus clone size are reproduced from that table; the DNA served to infer D and trimming. The repertoire holds 350,000 to 550,000 clones, around 89% seen once, with 4.3% in the top ten. This sequence was found in a woman in her 30s with acute or convalescent COVID-19. The chain recombines TRBV5-4 with TRBJ2-3; 9 nucleotides align to TRBD2. Sequencing input: peripheral blood. CDR3 coding DNA: TGTGCCAGCAGCTTGTTTCTAGCGGGGACAGATACGCAGTATTTT. Translation gives CASSLFLAGTDTQYF.